One and the same sample provided the 20 T cell receptor beta chains below, sequenced in a study of blood T cell repertoires in COVID-19. The assay was immunoSEQ multiplex PCR, and TCRdb's table has in-frame clones only and misses some. The sample lists over 95,000 clones, roughly 80% occurring once. Input material: peripheral blood. The receptor source for this set is a man aged 50-59 years with acute or convalescent COVID-19.

Only a few counts were recorded for this clone. V is TRBV4-1 and J is TRBJ1-4, with 11 bases fitting TRBD1. Trimming at V came to 3 bases and at J to 7 bases, leaving 4 bases not matched to a gene. The CDR3 length is 15 residues. The V gene's germline CDR1 is MGHRA and CDR2 YSYEKL. CDR3 loop: CASSQRTGGIEKLFF. The CDR3 DNA is TGCGCCAGCAGCCAGAGGACAGGGGGCATTGAAAAACTGTTTTTT.

The chain has TRBV4-1 and TRBJ2-4; 11 bases match TRBD1. The CDR3 sequence is 19 residues long. Germline V CDR1 and CDR2: MGHRA, YSYEKL. V was clipped by 4 bases and J by 3 bases; unmatched bases: 14. Here the CDR3 DNA reads TGCGCCAGCAGCCCATCTGGGCCGGACAGGGGGCGCGGCAAAAACATTCAGTACTTC. This encodes CASSPSGPDRGRGKNIQYF.

This chain connects TRBV19 to TRBJ2-5, with TRBD2 matching over 12 bases. Germline V gives CDR1 LNHDA, CDR2 SQIVND (reference sequence). This CDR3 contains 16 residues. After removal of 1 base from V and 5 bases from J, the junction contained 5 bases not matched to a gene. The CDR3 DNA reads as TGTGCCAGTAGTATAGGGACTAGCGGGGTTGGGGAGACCCAGTACTTC. Its translation is CASSIGTSGVGETQYF.

The rearrangement uses TRBV24-1 and TRBJ1-5; TRBD1 aligns across 8 bases. CDR3 size: 14 residues. Trimming took 6 bases from V and 7 from J; bases not matched to a gene: 7. In germline, CDR1 is KGHDR, CDR2 SFDVKD. CDR3 coding DNA: TGTGCCACCAGTTCAGGGGGCGCGAAGCAGCCCCAGCATTTT. This sequence encodes CATSSGGAKQPQHF.

About this clone: At one end the junction does not follow the germline gene, possibly because of a read error. The rearrangement links TRBV7-9 to TRBJ1-3, with 11 bases identical to TRBD1. CDR1 and CDR2 (germline): SEHNR, FQNEAQ (reference sequence). The CDR3 is 14 residues long. CDR3 protein: CASSLAEGQGAITF. The CDR3 nucleotides read TGTGCCAGCAGCTTAGCGGAAGGACAGGGGGCGATAACGTTT.

This chain uses TRBV19 with TRBJ2-1, with D perhaps matching TRBD2 (7 bases). Looked up from germline, CDR1 is LNHDA and CDR2 is SQIVND (reference sequence). Trimming stripped 5 bases from V and 9 bases from J, with 17 bases between. This CDR3 has 14 residues. Here the CDR3 reads CASSVGGGHVEQFF. The CDR3 nucleotides are TGTGCCAGTAGTGTAGGGGGGGGGCACGTTGAGCAGTTCTTC.

J is TRBJ1-1 and V is TRBV15, with D possibly matching TRBD1 (6 bases). Germline V lookup: CDR1 LNHNV, CDR2 YYDKDF (reference sequence). The V gene lost 1 base and the J gene lost 5 bases, with 14 bases spanning the gap. The CDR3 totals 15 residues. The DNA for the CDR3 is TGTGCCACCAGCAGAGGTCGGGGGGCAGAGACTGAAGCTTTCTTT. Translating it yields CATSRGRGAETEAFF.

The chain links TRBV27 to TRBJ1-2; D gene uncertain. The CDR3 has 11 amino acids. Germline-derived CDR1 and CDR2 are MNHEY and SMNVEV (reference sequence). V was pared by 11 bases and J by 4 bases, with 11 bases between. The CDR3 sequence is CAPLRGYGYTF. The CDR3 region has the DNA TGTGCCCCTCTGCGGGGCTATGGCTACACCTTC.

The chain has TRBV5-6 and TRBJ1-1; 7 positions agree with TRBD1. With V trimmed by 4 bases and J by 7 bases, 7 bases remained unmatched. This CDR3 contains 13 residues. CDR1 and CDR2 from the germline V gene are SGHDT and YYEEEE. Here the CDR3 reads CASSVTRTGEAFF. The CDR3 nucleotides read TGTGCCAGCAGCGTAACACGGACAGGTGAAGCTTTCTTT.

The genes are TRBV27 and TRBJ2-3; no definite D call. The V end was cut by 6 bases, the J end by 1 base, with 14 bases between. Germline V gene data show CDR1 as MNHEY and CDR2 as SMNVEV (reference sequence). The CDR3 covers 15 residues. CDR3 protein: CASSPRPEGTDTQYF. CDR3 nucleotide sequence: TGTGCCAGCAGCCCAAGGCCAGAGGGCACAGATACGCAGTATTTT.

This chain links TRBV5-6 with TRBJ1-6; 11 positions match TRBD1. Germline assignment: CDR1 SGHDT and CDR2 YYEEEE. This CDR3 has 15 residues. V lost 4 bases and J lost 8; bases outside the gene matches: 5. The CDR3 DNA follows: TGTGCCAGCAGCCGCATGGACAGGGGGCATTCACCCCTCCACTTT. It codes for CASSRMDRGHSPLHF.

This clone showed up just a few times. This sequence joins TRBV5-1 and TRBJ1-1, with a weak D call TRBD1 (6 bases). Trimming removed 2 bases at V and 6 bases at J, with 14 bases between. This CDR3 has 14 amino acids. The germline V gene encodes CDR1 SGHRS and CDR2 YFSETQ. The CDR3 region has the DNA TGCGCCAGCAGCTTCACAGGGATCCGGGCTGAAGCTTTCTTT. Translation gives CASSFTGIRAEAFF. The whole variable domain, remainder taken from reference TRBV5-1 and TRBJ1-1, is KAGVTQTPRYLIKTRGQQVTLSCSPISGHRSVSWYQQTPGQGLQFLFEYFSETQRNKGNFPGRFSGRQFSNSRSEMNVSTLELGDSALYLCASSFTGIRAEAFFGQGTRLTVV.

This clone appeared once. The chain carries TRBV6-5 and TRBJ1-2; 7 nucleotides match TRBD1. Trimming at V came to 2 bases and at J to 4 bases, leaving 4 bases not matched to a gene. Germline V gives CDR1 MNHEY, CDR2 SVGAGI. This CDR3 spans 14 amino acids. In DNA, the CDR3 is TGTGCCAGCAGTTACGCGGCAGGGGGCTATGGCTACACCTTC. Encoded protein: CASSYAAGGYGYTF.

V gene TRBV6-5 combines with J gene TRBJ1-2; TRBD1 agrees at 7 bases. The V gene's germline CDR1 is MNHEY and CDR2 SVGAGI. Trimming removed 3 bases from V and 3 bases from J; junction bases left unmatched: 7. This CDR3 has 15 amino acids. Here the CDR3 reads CASSYGGQGDYGYTF. CDR3 in DNA: TGTGCCAGCAGTTATGGGGGGCAGGGGGACTATGGCTACACCTTC.

The genes are TRBV6-5 and TRBJ2-3; 8 bases align to TRBD2. CDR3 length: 13 residues. V lost 6 bases, J lost 2 bases, and 1 base stayed unmatched. In germline, CDR1 is MNHEY, CDR2 SVGAGI. The CDR3 reads CASRLADTDTQYF. The DNA for the CDR3 is TGTGCCAGCAGACTAGCGGACACAGATACGCAGTATTTT.

The gene calls are TRBV5-1 and TRBJ1-1; 7 bases line up with TRBD1. V was clipped by 6 bases and J by 6 bases; unmatched bases: 8. CDR3 length: 13 residues. Germline V gene sequence: CDR1 SGHRS, CDR2 YFSETQ. CDR3 region: CASTEGQSAEAFF. For the CDR3, the DNA is TGCGCCAGCACCGAGGGACAGTCCGCTGAAGCTTTCTTT.

V is TRBV5-6 and J is TRBJ1-2, with 7 bases matching TRBD1. Germline V gives CDR1 SGHDT, CDR2 YYEEEE. V dropped 7 bases and J dropped 0; count of bases not matched to a gene: 6. The CDR3 covers 14 residues. The CDR3 here is CASGRDRANYGYTF. The CDR3 nucleotides read TGTGCCAGCGGACGGGACAGAGCTAACTATGGCTACACCTTC.

The rearrangement links TRBV10-3 to TRBJ1-2; D is ambiguous. V lost 0 bases, J lost 3 bases, and 20 bases lay in between. In germline, CDR1 is ENHRY, CDR2 SYGVKD. The CDR3 spans 18 residues. The CDR3 nucleotides read TGTGCCATCAGTGAGTCGACTCGGAGCAGACCGACCCACTATGGCTACACCTTC. Translation gives CAISESTRSRPTHYGYTF.

The chain joins TRBV9 to TRBJ2-3, with 7 bases that match TRBD1. This CDR3 has 19 residues. V lost 3 bases to trimming and J lost 5 bases; unmatched junction nucleotides: 21. The germline gives CDR1 SGDLS, CDR2 YYNGEE. CDR3 amino acids: CASSDSNRQGGASGDTQYF. The CDR3 DNA sequence: TGTGCCAGCAGCGACTCGAATCGTCAAGGGGGCGCGTCTGGAGATACGCAGTATTTT.

The V call is TRBV19, the J call TRBJ1-1; tentative D call: TRBD1 (6 bases). Germline CDR1 reads LNHDA; CDR2 reads SQIVND (reference sequence). The CDR3 has 12 residues. Trimming removed 3 bases from V and 6 bases from J, with 8 bases in between. The CDR3 protein is CASSMTGAEAFF. The CDR3 DNA reads as TGTGCCAGTAGTATGACAGGAGCTGAAGCTTTCTTT.